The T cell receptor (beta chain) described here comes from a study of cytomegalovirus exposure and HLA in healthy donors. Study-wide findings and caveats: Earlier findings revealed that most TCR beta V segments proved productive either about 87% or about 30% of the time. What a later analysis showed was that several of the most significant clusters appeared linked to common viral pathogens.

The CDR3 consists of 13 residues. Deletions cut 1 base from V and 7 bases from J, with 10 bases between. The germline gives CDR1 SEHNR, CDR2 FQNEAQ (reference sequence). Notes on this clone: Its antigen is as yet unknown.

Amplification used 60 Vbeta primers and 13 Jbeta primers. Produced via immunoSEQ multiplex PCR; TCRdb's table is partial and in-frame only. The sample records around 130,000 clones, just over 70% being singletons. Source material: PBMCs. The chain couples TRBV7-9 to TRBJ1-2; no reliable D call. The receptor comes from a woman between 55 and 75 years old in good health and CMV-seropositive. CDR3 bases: TGTGCCAGCAGCTTAGAACTTTCTCTTGGCTACACCTTC. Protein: CASSLELSLGYTF.